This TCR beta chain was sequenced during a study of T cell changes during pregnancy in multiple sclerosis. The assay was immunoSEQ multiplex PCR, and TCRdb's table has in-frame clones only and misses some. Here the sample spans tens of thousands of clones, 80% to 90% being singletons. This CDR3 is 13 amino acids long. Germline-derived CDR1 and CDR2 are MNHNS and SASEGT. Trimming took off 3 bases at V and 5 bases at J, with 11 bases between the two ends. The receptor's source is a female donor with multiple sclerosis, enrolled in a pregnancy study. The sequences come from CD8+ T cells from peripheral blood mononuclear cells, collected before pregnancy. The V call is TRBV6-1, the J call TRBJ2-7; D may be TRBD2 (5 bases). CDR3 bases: TGTGCCAGCAGTGACGGGGAGAGGAACGAGCAGTACTTC. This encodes CASSDGERNEQYF.